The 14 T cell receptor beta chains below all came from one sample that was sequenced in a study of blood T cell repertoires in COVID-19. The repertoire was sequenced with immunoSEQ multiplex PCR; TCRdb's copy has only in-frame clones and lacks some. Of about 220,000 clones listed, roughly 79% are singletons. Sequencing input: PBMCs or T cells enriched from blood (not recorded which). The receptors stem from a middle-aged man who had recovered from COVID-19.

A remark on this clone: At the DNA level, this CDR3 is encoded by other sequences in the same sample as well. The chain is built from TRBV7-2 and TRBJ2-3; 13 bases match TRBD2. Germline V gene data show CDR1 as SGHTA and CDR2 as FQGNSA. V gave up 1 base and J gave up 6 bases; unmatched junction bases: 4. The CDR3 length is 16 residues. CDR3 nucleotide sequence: TGTGCCAGCAGCTTAGGACTAGCGGGGGGAGCGGATACGCAGTATTTT. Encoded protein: CASSLGLAGGADTQYF.

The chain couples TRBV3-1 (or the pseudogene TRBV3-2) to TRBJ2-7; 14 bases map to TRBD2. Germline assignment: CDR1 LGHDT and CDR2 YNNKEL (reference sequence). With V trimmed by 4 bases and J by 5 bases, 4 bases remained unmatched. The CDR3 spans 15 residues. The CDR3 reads CASSPPGLAGDEQYF. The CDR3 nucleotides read TGTGCCAGCAGCCCTCCGGGACTAGCGGGAGACGAGCAGTACTTC.

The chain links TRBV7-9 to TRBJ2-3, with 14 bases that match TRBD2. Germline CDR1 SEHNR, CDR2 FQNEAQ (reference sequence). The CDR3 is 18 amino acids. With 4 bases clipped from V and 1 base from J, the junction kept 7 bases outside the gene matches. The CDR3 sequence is CASSSPGLAGVRTDTQYF. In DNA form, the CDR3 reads TGTGCCAGCAGCTCCCCGGGACTAGCGGGGGTCCGCACAGATACGCAGTATTTT.

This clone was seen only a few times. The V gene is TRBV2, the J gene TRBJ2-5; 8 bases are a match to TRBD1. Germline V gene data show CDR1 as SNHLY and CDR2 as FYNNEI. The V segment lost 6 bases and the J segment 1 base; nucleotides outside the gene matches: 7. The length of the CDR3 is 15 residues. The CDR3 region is CASSETGATQETQYF. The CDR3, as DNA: TGTGCCAGCAGCGAGACAGGGGCGACCCAAGAGACCCAGTACTTC.

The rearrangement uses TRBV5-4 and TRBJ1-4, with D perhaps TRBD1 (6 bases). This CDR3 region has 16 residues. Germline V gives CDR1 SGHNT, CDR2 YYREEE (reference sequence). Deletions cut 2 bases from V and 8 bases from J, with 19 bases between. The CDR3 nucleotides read TGTGCCAGCAGCTTTCGAGGGGGGGAGCCGGGAGAAAAACTGTTTTTT. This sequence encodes CASSFRGGEPGEKLFF.

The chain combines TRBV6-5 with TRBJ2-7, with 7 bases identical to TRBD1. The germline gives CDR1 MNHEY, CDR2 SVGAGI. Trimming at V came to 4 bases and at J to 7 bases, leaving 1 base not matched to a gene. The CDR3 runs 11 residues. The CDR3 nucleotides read TGTGCCAGCAGTTTCAGGGGGGAGCAGTACTTC. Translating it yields CASSFRGEQYF.

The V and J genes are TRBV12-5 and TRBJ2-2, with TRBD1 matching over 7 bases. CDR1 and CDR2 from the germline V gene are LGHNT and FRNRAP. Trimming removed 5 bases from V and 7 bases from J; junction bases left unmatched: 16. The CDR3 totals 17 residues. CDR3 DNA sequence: TGTGCTAGTGGTAACCAACCGGCGACAGGGCGGTTCGGGGAGCTGTTTTTT. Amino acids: CASGNQPATGRFGELFF. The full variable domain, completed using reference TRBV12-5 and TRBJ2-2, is DARVTQTPRHKVTEMGQEVTMRCQPILGHNTVFWYRQTMMQGLELLAYFRNRAPLDDSGMPKDRFSAEMPDATLATLKIQPSEPRDSAVYFCASGNQPATGRFGELFFGEGSRLTVL.

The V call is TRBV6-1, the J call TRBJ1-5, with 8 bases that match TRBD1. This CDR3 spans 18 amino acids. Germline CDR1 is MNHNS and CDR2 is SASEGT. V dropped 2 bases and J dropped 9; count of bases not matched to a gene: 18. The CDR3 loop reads CASSEYAWRDRSLGPQHF. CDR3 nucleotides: TGTGCCAGCAGTGAATATGCCTGGAGGGACAGGTCCCTGGGGCCCCAGCATTTT.

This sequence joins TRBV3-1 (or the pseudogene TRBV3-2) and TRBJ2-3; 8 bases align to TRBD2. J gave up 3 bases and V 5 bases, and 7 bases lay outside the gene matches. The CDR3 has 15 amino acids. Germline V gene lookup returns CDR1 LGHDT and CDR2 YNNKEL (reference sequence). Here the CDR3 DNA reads TGTGCCAGCAGCGGAGCGGGAGTAATGACAGATACGCAGTATTTT. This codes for CASSGAGVMTDTQYF.

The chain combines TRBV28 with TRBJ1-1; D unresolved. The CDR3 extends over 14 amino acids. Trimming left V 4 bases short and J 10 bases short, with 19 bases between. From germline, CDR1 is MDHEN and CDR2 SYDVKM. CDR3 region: CASSSHPVGEGAFF. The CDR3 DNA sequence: TGTGCCAGCAGTTCACACCCCGTCGGGGAGGGAGCTTTCTTT.

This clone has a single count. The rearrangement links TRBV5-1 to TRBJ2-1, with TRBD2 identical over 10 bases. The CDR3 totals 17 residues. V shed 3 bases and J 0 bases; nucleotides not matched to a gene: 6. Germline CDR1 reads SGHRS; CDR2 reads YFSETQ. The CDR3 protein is CASSWGLATDSYNEQFF. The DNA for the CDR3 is TGCGCCAGCAGCTGGGGACTAGCGACTGACTCCTACAATGAGCAGTTCTTC. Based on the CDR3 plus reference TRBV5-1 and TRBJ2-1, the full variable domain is KAGVTQTPRYLIKTRGQQVTLSCSPISGHRSVSWYQQTPGQGLQFLFEYFSETQRNKGNFPGRFSGRQFSNSRSEMNVSTLELGDSALYLCASSWGLATDSYNEQFFGPGTRLTVL.

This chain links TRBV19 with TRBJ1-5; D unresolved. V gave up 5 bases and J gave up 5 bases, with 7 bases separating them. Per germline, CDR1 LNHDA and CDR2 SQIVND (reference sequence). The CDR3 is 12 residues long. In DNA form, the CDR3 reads TGTGCCAGTAGTCCCCAGGATCAGCCCCAGCATTTT. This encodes CASSPQDQPQHF.

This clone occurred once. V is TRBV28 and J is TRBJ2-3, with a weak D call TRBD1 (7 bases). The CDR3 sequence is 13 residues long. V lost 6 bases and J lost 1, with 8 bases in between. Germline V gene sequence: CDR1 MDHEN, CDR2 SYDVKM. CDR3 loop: CASSRGGTDTQYF. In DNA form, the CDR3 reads TGTGCCAGCAGCAGGGGGGGCACAGATACGCAGTATTTT.

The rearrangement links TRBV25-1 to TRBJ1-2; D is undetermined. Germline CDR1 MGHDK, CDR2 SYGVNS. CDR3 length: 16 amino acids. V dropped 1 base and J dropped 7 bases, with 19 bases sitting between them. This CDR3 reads CASSEFAWESLGGYTF. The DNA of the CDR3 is TGTGCCAGCAGTGAATTTGCATGGGAGTCCCTGGGTGGCTACACCTTC.